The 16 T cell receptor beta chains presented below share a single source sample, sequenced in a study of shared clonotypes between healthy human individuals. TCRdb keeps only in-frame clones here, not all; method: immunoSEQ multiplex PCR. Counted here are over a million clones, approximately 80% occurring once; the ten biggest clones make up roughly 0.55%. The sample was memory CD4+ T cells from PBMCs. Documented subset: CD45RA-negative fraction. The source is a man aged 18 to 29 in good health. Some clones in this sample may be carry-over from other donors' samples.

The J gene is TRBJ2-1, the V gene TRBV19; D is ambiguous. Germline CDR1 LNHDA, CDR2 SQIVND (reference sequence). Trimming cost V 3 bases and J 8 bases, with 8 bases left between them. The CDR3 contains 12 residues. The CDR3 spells CASSIEIDEQFF. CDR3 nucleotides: TGTGCCAGTAGTATTGAAATCGATGAGCAGTTCTTC.

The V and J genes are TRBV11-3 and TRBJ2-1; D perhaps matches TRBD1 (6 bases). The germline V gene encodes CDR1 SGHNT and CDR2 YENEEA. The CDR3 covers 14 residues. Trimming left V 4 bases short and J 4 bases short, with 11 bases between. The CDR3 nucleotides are TGTGCCAGCAGCTCCGACGGACAGTACAATGAGCAGTTCTTC. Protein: CASSSDGQYNEQFF.

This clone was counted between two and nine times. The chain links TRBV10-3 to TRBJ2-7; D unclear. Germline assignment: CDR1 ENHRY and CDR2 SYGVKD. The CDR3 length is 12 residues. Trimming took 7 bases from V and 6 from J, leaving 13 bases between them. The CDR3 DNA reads TGTGCCATCATGGTACGAGGAACCGAGCAGTACTTC. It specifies CAIMVRGTEQYF.

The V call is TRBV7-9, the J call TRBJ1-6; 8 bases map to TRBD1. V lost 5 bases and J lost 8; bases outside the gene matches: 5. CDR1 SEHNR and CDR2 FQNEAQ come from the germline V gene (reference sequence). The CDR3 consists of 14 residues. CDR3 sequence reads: CASSRQGTDSPLHF. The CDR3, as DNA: TGTGCCAGCAGCCGACAGGGGACTGATTCACCCCTCCACTTT. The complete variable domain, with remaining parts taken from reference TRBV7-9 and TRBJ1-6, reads DTGVSQNPRHKITKRGQNVTFRCDPISEHNRLYWYRQTLGQGPEFLTYFQNEAQLEKSRLLSDRFSAERPKGSFSTLEIQRTEQGDSAMYLCASSRQGTDSPLHFGNGTRLTVT.

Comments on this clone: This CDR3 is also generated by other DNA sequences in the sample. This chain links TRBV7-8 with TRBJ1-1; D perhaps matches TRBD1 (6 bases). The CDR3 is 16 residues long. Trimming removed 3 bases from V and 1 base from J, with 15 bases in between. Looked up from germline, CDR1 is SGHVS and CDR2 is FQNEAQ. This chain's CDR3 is CASSLRRGLGNTEAFF. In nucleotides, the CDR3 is TGTGCCAGCAGCTTGCGCAGGGGCTTGGGGAACACTGAAGCTTTCTTT.

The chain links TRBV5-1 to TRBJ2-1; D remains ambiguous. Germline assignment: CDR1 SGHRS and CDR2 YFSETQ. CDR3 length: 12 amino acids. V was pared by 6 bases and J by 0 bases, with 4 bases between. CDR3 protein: CASTGSYNEQFF. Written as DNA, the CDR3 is TGCGCCAGCACTGGCTCCTACAATGAGCAGTTCTTC. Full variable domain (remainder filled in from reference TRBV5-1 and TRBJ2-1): KAGVTQTPRYLIKTRGQQVTLSCSPISGHRSVSWYQQTPGQGLQFLFEYFSETQRNKGNFPGRFSGRQFSNSRSEMNVSTLELGDSALYLCASTGSYNEQFFGPGTRLTVL.

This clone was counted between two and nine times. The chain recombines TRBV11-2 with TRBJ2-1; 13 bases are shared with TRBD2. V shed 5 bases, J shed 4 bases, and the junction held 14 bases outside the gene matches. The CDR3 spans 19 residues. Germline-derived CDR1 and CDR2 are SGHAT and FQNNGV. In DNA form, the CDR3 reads TGTGCCAGCAGCCGTATTATAACCGGGACTAGCGGGGTTTACAATGAGCAGTTCTTC. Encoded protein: CASSRIITGTSGVYNEQFF.

The CDR3 protein is CASTSNAQNTEAFF. Here the CDR3 DNA reads TGCGCCAGCACCTCTAACGCTCAGAACACTGAAGCTTTCTTT. The chain employs TRBV5-1 and TRBJ1-1; no firm D call. V lost 6 bases and J lost 1, with 13 bases in between. Germline V gene data show CDR1 as SGHRS and CDR2 as YFSETQ. CDR3 length: 14 amino acids.

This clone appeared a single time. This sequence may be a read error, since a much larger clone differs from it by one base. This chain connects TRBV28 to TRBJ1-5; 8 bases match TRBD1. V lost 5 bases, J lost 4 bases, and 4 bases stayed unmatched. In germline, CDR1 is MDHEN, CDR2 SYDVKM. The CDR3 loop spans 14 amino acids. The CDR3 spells CASSRTGLNQPQHF. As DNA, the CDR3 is TGTGCCAGCAGTCGGACAGGGCTTAATCAGCCCCAGCATTTT.

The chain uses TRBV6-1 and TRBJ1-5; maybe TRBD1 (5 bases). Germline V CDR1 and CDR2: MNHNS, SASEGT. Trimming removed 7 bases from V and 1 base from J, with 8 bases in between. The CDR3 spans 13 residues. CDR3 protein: CASTGGSNQPQHF. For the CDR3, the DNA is TGTGCCAGCACCGGGGGGAGCAATCAGCCCCAGCATTTT.

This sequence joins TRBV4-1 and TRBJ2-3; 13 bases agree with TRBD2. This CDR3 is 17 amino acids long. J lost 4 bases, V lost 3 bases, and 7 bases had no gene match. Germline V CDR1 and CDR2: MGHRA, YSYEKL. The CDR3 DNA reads TGCGCCAGCAGCCACTCAGGACTAGCGGGAGCCCCAGATACGCAGTATTTT. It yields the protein CASSHSGLAGAPDTQYF.

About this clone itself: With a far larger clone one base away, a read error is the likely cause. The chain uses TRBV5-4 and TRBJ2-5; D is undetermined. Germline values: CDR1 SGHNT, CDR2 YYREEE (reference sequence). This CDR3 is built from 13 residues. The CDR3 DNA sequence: TGTGCCAGCAGCTTATCCAGACAAGGGACCCAGTACTTC. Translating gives CASSLSRQGTQYF.

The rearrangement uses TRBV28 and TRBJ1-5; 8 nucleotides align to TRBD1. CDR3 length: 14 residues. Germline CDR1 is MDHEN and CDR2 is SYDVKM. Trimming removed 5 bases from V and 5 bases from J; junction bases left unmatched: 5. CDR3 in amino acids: CASSHRDRYQPQHF. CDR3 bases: TGTGCCAGCAGTCATAGGGACAGGTATCAGCCCCAGCATTTT.

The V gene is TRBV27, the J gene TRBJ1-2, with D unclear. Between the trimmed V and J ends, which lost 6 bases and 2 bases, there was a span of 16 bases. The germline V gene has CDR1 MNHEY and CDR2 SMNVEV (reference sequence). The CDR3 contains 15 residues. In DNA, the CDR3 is TGTGCCAGCAGCTCGCCAAGGGTCCCCAACTATGGCTACACCTTC. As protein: CASSSPRVPNYGYTF.

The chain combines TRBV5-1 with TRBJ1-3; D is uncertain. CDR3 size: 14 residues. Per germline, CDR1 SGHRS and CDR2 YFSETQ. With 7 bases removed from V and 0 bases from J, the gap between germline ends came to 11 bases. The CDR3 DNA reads TGCGCCAGCCGACCTGCGGGCTCTGGAAACACCATATATTTT. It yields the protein CASRPAGSGNTIYF.

CDR3 region: CASSRAGGTYEQYF. The CDR3 DNA sequence: TGTGCCAGCTCACGGGCGGGAGGTACCTACGAGCAGTACTTC. This chain uses TRBV18 with TRBJ2-7, with 8 bases matching TRBD2. This CDR3 contains 14 residues. Unmatched junction bases numbered 4, after V lost 4 bases and J lost 2 bases. Germline V gene data show CDR1 as KGHSH and CDR2 as LQKENI. Filled out from reference TRBV18 and TRBJ2-7, the complete variable domain reads NAGVMQNPRHLVRRRGQEARLRCSPMKGHSHVYWYRQLPEEGLKFMVYLQKENIIDESGMPKERFSAEFPKEGPSILRIQQVVRGDSAAYFCASSRAGGTYEQYFGPGTRLTVT.